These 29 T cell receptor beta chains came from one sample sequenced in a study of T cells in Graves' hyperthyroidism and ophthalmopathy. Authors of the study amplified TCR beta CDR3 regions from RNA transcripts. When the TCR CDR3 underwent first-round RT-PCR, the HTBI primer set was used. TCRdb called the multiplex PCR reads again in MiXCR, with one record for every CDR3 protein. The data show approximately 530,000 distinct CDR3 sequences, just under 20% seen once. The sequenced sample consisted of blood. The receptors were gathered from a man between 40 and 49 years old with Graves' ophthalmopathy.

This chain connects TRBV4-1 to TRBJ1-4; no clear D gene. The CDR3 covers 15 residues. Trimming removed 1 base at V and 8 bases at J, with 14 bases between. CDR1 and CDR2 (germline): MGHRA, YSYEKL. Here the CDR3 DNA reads TGCGCCAGCAGCCAAGTTCGAGGCCGTTCCGAAAAACTGTTTTTT. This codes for CASSQVRGRSEKLFF.

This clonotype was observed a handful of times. The CDR3 coding sequence is TGTGCCAGCAGTGAAACGGGCGAGACCCAGTACTTC. The encoded protein is CASSETGETQYF. V usage is TRBV2 and J usage is TRBJ2-5; D call uncertain. V lost 2 bases and J lost 5, with 6 bases in between. The CDR3 contains 12 residues. CDR1 is SNHLY, CDR2 FYNNEI, per germline. The full variable domain, in which reference TRBV2 and TRBJ2-5 provide the parts outside the CDR3, is EPEVTQTPSHQVTQMGQEVILRCVPISNHLYFYWYRQILGQKVEFLVSFYNNEISEKSEIFDDQFSVERPDGSNFTLKIRSTKLEDSAMYFCASSETGETQYFGPGTRLLVL.

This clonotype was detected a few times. The CDR3 protein is CATSETGRGDNQPQHF. The CDR3 DNA sequence: TGTGCCACCAGTGAAACGGGACGGGGGGACAATCAGCCCCAGCATTTT. The V and J genes are TRBV24-1 and TRBJ1-5; perhaps TRBD1 as D (5 bases). Germline V gene data show CDR1 as KGHDR and CDR2 as SFDVKD. V lost 4 bases and J lost 3, with 15 bases in between. The CDR3 has 16 residues.

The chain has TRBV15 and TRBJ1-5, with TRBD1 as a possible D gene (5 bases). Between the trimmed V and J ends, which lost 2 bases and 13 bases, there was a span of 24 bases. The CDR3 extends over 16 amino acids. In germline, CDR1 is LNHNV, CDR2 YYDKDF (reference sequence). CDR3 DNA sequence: TGTGCCACCAGCAGACGGGACTCCCACACATTTGATACGCAGCATTTT. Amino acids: CATSRRDSHTFDTQHF.

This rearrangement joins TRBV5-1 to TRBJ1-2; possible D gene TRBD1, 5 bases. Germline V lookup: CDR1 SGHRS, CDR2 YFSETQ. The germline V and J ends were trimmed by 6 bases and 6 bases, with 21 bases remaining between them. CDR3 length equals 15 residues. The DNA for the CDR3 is TGCGCCAGCACGAGCACCATTCCGGGGACCGATGGCTACACCTTC. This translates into CASTSTIPGTDGYTF.

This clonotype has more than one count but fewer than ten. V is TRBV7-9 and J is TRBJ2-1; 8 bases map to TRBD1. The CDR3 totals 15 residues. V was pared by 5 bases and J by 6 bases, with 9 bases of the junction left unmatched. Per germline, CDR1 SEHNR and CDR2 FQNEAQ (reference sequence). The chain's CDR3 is CASSLGQGESNEQFF. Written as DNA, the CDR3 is TGTGCCAGCAGCCTCGGACAGGGAGAGAGCAATGAGCAGTTCTTC.

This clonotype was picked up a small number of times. CDR3 sequence: CASRQGSVSGNTIYF. In nucleotides, the CDR3 is TGTGCCAGCAGACAGGGGTCGGTCTCTGGAAACACCATATATTTT. V and J are TRBV12-3 or TRBV12-4 and TRBJ1-3; 7 bases agree with TRBD1. V was clipped by 6 bases and J by 0 bases; unmatched bases: 5. The length of the CDR3 is 15 residues.

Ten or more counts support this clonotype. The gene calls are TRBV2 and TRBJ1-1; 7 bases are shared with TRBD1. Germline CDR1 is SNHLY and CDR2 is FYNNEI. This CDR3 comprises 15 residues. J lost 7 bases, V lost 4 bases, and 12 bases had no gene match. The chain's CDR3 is CASSVANRGPIEAFF. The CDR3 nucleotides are TGTGCCAGCAGTGTAGCGAACAGGGGACCTATTGAAGCTTTCTTT.

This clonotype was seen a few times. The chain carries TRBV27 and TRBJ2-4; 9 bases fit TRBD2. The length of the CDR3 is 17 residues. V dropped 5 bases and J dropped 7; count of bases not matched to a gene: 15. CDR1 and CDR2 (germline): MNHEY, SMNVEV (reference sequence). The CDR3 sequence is CASSQWASGEGVNIQYF. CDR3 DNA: TGTGCCAGCAGTCAGTGGGCTAGCGGGGAGGGTGTTAACATTCAGTACTTC.

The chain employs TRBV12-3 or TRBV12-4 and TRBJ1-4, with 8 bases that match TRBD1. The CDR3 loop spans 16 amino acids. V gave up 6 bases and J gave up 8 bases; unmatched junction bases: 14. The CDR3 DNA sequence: TGTGCCAGCAGCCGATTATCGGACAGGGTGGGCGAAAAACTGTTTTTT. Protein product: CASSRLSDRVGEKLFF.

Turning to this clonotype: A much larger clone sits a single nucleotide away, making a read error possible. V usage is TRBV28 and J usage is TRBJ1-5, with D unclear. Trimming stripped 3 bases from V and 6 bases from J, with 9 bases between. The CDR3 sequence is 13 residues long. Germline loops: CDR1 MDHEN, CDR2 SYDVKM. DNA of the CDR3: TGTGCCAGCAGTTTGGTACGCAGTCAGCCCCAGCATTTT. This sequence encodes CASSLVRSQPQHF.

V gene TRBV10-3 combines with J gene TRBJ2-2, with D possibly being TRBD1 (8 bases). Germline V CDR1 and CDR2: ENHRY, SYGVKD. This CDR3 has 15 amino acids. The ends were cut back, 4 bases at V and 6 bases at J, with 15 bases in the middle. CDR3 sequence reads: CAISAQQGGAGELFF. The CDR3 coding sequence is TGTGCCATCAGTGCCCAACAGGGGGGGGCCGGGGAGCTGTTTTTT.

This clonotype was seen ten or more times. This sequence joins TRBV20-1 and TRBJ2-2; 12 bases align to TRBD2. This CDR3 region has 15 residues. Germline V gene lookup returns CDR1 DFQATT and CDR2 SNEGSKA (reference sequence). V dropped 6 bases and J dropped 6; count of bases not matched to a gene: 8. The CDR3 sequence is CSAHASGRASGELFF. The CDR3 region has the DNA TGCAGTGCCCACGCTAGCGGGAGGGCCTCCGGGGAGCTGTTTTTT.

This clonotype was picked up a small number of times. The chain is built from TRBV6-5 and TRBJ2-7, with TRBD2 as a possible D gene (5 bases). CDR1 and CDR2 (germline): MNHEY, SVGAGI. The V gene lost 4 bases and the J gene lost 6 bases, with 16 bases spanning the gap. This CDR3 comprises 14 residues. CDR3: CASSSNSEVREQYF. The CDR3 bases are TGTGCCAGCAGTTCCAACTCGGAGGTACGCGAGCAGTACTTC.

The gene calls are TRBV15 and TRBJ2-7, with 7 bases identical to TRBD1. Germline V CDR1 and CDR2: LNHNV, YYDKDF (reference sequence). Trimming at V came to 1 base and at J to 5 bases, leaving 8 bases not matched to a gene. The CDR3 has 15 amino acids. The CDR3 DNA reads TGTGCCACCAGCAGAGTCCGGGACAGAACCCACGAGCAGTACTTC. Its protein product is CATSRVRDRTHEQYF.

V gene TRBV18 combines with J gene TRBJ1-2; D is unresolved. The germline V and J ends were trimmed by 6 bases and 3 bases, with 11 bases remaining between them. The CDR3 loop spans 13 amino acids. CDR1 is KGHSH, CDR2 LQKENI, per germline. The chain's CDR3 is CASSPKSDYGYTF. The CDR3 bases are TGTGCCAGCTCCCCCAAGAGTGACTATGGCTACACCTTC.

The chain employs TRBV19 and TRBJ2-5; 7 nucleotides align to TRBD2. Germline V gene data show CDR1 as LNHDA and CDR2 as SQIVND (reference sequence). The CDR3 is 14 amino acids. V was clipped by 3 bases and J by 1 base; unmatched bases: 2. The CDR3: CASSMRGFQETQYF. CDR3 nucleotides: TGTGCCAGTAGTATGCGGGGGTTCCAAGAGACCCAGTACTTC.

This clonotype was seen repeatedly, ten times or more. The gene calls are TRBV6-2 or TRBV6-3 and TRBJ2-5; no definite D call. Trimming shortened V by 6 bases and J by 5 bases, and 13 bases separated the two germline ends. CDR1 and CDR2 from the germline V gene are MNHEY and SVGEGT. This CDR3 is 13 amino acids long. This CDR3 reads CASRTPGVETQYF. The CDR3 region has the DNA TGTGCCAGCAGGACTCCGGGTGTGGAGACCCAGTACTTC.

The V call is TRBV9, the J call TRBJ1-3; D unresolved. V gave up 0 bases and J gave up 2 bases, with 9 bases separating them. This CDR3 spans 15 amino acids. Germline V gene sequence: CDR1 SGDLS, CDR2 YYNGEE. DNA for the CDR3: TGTGCCAGCAGCGTAGGTGAGACGGCTGGAAACACCATATATTTT. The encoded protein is CASSVGETAGNTIYF.

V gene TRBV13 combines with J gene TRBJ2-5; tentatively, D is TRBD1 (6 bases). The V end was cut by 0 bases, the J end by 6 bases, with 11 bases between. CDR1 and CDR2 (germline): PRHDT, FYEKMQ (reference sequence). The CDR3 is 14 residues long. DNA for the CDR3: TGTGCCAGCAGCTTAGGTCCAGGGGCCAAGACCCAGTACTTC. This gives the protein CASSLGPGAKTQYF.

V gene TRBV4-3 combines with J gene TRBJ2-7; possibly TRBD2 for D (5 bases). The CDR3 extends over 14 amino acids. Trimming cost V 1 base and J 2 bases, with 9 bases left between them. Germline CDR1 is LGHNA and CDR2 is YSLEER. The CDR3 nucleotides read TGCGCCAGCAGCCAAGGCTTCGGGACCTACGAGCAGTACTTC. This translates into CASSQGFGTYEQYF.

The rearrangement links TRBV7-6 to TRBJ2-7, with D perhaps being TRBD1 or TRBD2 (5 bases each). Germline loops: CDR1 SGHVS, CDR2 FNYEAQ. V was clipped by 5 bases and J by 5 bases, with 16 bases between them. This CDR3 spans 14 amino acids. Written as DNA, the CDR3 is TGTGCCAGCAGCCCCCTAAGGGGAGCGAACGAGCAGTACTTC. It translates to CASSPLRGANEQYF.

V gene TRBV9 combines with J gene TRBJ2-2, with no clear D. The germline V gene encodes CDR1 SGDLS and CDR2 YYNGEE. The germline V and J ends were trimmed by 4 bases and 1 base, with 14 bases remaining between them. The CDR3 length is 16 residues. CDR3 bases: TGTGCCAGCAGCAATGGGCAGCAGTTGAACACCGGGGAGCTGTTTTTT. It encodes CASSNGQQLNTGELFF. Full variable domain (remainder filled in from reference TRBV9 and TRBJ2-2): DSGVTQTPKHLITATGQRVTLRCSPRSGDLSVYWYQQSLDQGLQFLIQYYNGEERAKGNILERFSAQQFPDLHSELNLSSLELGDSALYFCASSNGQQLNTGELFFGEGSRLTVL.

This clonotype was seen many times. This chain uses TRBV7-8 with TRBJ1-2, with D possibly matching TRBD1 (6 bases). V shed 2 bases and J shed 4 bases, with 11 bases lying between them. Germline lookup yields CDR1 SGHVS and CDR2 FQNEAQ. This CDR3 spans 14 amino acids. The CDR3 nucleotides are TGTGCCAGCAGCTTACCGGGACACGTCTATGGCTACACCTTC. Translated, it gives CASSLPGHVYGYTF.

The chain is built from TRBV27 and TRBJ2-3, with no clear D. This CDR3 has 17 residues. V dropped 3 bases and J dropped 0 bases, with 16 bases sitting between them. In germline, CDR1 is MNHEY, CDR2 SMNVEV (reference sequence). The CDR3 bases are TGTGCCAGCAGTTTTATGACACATTTTTCTAGCACAGATACGCAGTATTTT. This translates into CASSFMTHFSSTDTQYF.

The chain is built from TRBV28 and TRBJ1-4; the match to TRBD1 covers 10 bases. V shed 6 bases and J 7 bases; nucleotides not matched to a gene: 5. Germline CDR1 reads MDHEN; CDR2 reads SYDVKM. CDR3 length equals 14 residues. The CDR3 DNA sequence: TGTGCCAGCAGGACGACAGGGGGCACTGAAAAACTGTTTTTT. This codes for CASRTTGGTEKLFF.

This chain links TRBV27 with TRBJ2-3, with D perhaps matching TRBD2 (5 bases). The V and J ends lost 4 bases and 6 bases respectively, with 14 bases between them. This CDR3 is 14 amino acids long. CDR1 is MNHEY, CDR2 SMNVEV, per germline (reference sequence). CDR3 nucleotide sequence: TGTGCCAGCAGTTCCGACACTCGCGGGGATACGCAGTATTTT. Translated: CASSSDTRGDTQYF.

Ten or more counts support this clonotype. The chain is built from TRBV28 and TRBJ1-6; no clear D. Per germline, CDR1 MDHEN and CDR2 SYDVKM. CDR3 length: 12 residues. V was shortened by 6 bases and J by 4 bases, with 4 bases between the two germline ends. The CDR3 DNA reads TGTGCCAGCAGCCCGTATAATTCACCCCTCCACTTT. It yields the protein CASSPYNSPLHF.

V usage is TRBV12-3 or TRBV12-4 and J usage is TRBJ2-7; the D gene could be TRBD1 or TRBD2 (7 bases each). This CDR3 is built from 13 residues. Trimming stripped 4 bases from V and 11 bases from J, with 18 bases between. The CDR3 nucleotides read TGTGCCAGCAGTTCAGGGGGGGGGAGTCAGGAGTACTTC. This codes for CASSSGGGSQEYF.